The entry that follows covers one TCR beta chain sequence. The antigen is undetermined. This sample stems from a study of cytomegalovirus exposure and HLA in healthy donors. The PCR employed 60 Vbeta primers together with 13 Jbeta primers. Authors' methods: A later analysis counted some 87 million unique TCR beta chains, around 10 million shared. The assay was immunoSEQ multiplex PCR, and TCRdb's table has in-frame clones only and misses some. V and J calls and clone size are copied from that table; D and trimming were computed from the DNA. Among some 130,000 clones, around 77% were seen once, and the ten largest hold around 1.9%. Germline V gives CDR1 SGDLS, CDR2 YYNGEE. Trimming removed 1 base at V and 0 bases at J, with 11 bases between. The CDR3 is made up of 16 amino acids. The study's findings and limits: An assumption of roughly uniform sequencing depth across donors underlay the presence/absence analyses. Most TCR beta V segments were productive about 87% or about 30% of the time in an earlier analysis.

These donors, healthy bone marrow donors, were studied. Sequenced material: PBMCs. J is TRBJ1-3 and V is TRBV9; perhaps TRBD1 as D (5 bases). This clonotype was obtained from a woman aged 50 to 60 in good health and CMV-seronegative. The CDR3 DNA reads as TGTGCCAGCAGCGTACTAGGGGCGGACTCTGGAAACACCATATATTTT. Its translation is CASSVLGADSGNTIYF.